This T cell receptor beta chain comes out of a study of CD8 T cells in ankylosing spondylitis. The CDR3 sequence is 17 residues long. CDR1 and CDR2 (germline): SEHNR, FQNEAQ (reference sequence). The germline V and J ends were trimmed by 6 bases and 0 bases, with 19 bases remaining between them. Each CDR3 protein is one row after TCRdb ran MiXCR on the 5' RACE reads. The sample carries nearly 350,000 distinct CDR3 sequences, 14% to 15% recorded once. The TCR originated in a male donor with ankylosing spondylitis or in good health (not recorded which). The chain carries TRBV7-9 and TRBJ2-3; D might be TRBD1 (6 bases). Sequences were obtained from blood, either unsorted or a sorted T cell fraction (not recorded which). CDR3 amino acids: CASSPVGGPLSTDTQYF. The CDR3, as DNA: TGTGCCAGCAGTCCTGTTGGGGGCCCGCTTAGCACAGATACGCAGTATTTT.